The source of this T cell receptor beta chain is a study of blood T cell repertoires in COVID-19. Study summary: Both acute and convalescent COVID-19 samples were obtained from the United States, Italy and Spain. T cells, B-cell-depleted T cells, or PBMCs provided the cDNA or gDNA that served as material.

Produced via immunoSEQ multiplex PCR; TCRdb's table is partial and in-frame only. The repertoire includes fewer than 75,000 clones, more than 90% of them detected once, and roughly a tenth sits in the top ten. This CDR3 region has 14 residues. The junction had 2 bases not matched to a gene; V was cut back by 4 bases and J by 3 bases. Germline CDR1 reads SGHNT; CDR2 reads YYREEE (reference sequence). Sequenced material: peripheral blood. This clonotype was obtained from a human donor in a cohort sampled during active COVID-19. The genes are TRBV5-4 and TRBJ2-4; 9 positions agree with TRBD1. CDR3 sequence (DNA): TGTGCCAGCAGCGGGGACAGGGTCAAAAACATTCAGTACTTC. Its protein is CASSGDRVKNIQYF.